The T cell receptor (beta chain) under discussion was sequenced for a study of control samples from healthy donors and cancer patients (dated by TCRdb to the early 2020s). For this clone: Its antigen remains unidentified. No much larger clonotype is one base removed from it; base qualities were not supplied.

Receptor amplification or capture employed the immunoSEQ multiplex PCR assay. Not all clones reach the TCRdb copy of this immuneACCESS table, which keeps in-frame sequences only. Checked studies attribute under half of the gap to unresolved V genes and leave the rest unexplained. For this sample there are roughly 120,000 clones; less than 95% appear just once. About 3.5% of the sample is in the top ten clones. Cut back by 5 bases and 4 bases, the V and J ends lie 6 bases apart. CDR1 and CDR2, per the germline V gene, are SGHTA and FQGTGA. The CDR3 sequence holds 12 residues, the cysteine and phenylalanine included. The CDR3 DNA has 36 bases and is translated from base 1.

The rearranged chain carries TRBV7-3 and TRBJ2-1; there is no confident call for the D gene. Sequencing used blood. This receptor was taken from a man younger than 45 in good health. The base sequence is TGTGCCAGCAGCCCCAATTACAATGAGCAGTTCTTC. Translated, this is CASSPNYNEQFF.